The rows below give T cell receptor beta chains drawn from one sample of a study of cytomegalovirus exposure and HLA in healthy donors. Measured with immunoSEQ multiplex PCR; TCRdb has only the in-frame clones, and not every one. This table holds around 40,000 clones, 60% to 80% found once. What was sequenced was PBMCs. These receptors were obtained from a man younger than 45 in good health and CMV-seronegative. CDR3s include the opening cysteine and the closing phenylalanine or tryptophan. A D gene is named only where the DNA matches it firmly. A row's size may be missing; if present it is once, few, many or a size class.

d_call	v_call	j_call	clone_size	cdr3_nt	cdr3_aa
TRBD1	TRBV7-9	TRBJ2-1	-	TGTGCCAGCAGCTTCGGCGACAGGGGTAATGAGCAGTTCTTC	CASSFGDRGNEQFF
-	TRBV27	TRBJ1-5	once	TGTGCCGGCAGTTTGACCCCCACTACCCTTCAGCCCCAGCATTTT	CAGSLTPTTLQPQHF
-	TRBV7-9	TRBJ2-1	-	TGTGCCAGCAGCTTAGTGGGAGGGGGATACAATGAGCAGTTCTTC	CASSLVGGGYNEQFF
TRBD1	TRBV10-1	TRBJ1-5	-	TGCGCCAGCATTAAGACAGGGGGTCAATGCAATCAGCCCCAGCATTTT	CASIKTGGQCNQPQHF
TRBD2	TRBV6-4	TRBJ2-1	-	TGTGCCAGCAGTGGGACTAGCGGGAGTTACAATGAGCAGTTCTTC	CASSGTSGSYNEQFF
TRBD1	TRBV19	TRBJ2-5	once	TGTGCCAGCACCGGACAGGGGAAAGAGACCCAGTACTTC	CASTGQGKETQYF
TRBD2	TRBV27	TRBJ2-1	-	TGTGCCACCGCGCTAGCGGGAGGTTACAATGAGCAGTTCTTC	CATALAGGYNEQFF
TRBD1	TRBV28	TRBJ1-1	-	TGTGCCAGCAGTCCATGGACAGGGGGGAACACTGAAGCTTTCTTT	CASSPWTGGNTEAFF
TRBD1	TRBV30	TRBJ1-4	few	TGTGCCTATTCGACAGGGACTAATGAAAAACTGTTTTTT	CAYSTGTNEKLFF
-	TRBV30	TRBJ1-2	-	TGTGCCTGGAGTGGGACAAACTATGGCTACACCTTC	CAWSGTNYGYTF
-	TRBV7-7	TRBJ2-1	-	TGTGCCAGCAGCATCAGGGTCACCCCTCCCGGTGAGCAGTTCTTC	CASSIRVTPPGEQFF
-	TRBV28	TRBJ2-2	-	TGTGCCAGCACCGCCCCTGTTTTAGACACCGGGGAGCTGTTTTTT	CASTAPVLDTGELFF
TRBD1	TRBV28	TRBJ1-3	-	TGTGCCAGCAGTTTCCAGGGGGCGACTGGAAACACCATATATTTT	CASSFQGATGNTIYF
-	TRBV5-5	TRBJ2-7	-	TGTGCCAGCAGCAGCGACGTTTCCTACGAGCAGTACTTC	CASSSDVSYEQYF
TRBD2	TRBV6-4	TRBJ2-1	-	TGTGCCAGCAGTGACGGAGCTAGCGGGAATGAGCAGTTCTTC	CASSDGASGNEQFF
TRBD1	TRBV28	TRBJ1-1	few	TGTGCCAGCAGTTCTGGACAGGGTGGGACTGAAGCTTTCTTT	CASSSGQGGTEAFF
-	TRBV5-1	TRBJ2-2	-	TGCGCCAGCAGCTTGGGAAGGGGGACCGGGGAGCTGTTTTTT	CASSLGRGTGELFF
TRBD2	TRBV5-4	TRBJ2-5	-	TGTGCCAGCAGCTCAAGACTAGCAGCGGAGACCCAGTACTTC	CASSSRLAAETQYF
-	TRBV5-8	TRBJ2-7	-	TGTGCCAGCATCCCCATCAGCTCCTACGAGCAGTACTTC	CASIPISSYEQYF
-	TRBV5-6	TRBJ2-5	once	TGTGCCAGCAGCTTAGAAGGGGTAGAGACCCAGTACTTC	CASSLEGVETQYF
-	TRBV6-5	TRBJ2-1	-	TGTGCCAGCAGTTACTCACTGGAGGAGCAGTTCTTC	CASSYSLEEQFF
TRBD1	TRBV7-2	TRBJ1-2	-	TGTGCCAGCAGCTCCCTCCCGCAGGGGGCCGGCTACACCTTC	CASSSLPQGAGYTF
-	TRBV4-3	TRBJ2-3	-	TGCGCCAGCAGCCTGAAGGGAGGTTCTACAGATACGCAGTATTTT	CASSLKGGSTDTQYF
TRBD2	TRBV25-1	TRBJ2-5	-	TGTGCCAGCAGATTGGGACTAGCGGGACAAGAGACCCAGTACTTC	CASRLGLAGQETQYF
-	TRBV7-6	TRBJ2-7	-	TGTGCCAGCAGCTTAGCGGGGGGTTTGGGGTTCCACGAGCAGTACTTC	CASSLAGGLGFHEQYF
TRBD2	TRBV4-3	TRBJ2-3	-	TGCGCCAGCAGCCAAGTAGCGGGGGCAACCACAGATACGCAGTATTTT	CASSQVAGATTDTQYF
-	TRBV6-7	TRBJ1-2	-	TGTGCCAGCAGTTACTTACCGAGGTGGGGCTACACCTTC	CASSYLPRWGYTF